This TCR beta chain was documented in a study of cytotoxic CD8 clonotypes in ibrutinib-treated CLL. Genomic DNA in a quantity of about 2.1 micrograms was derived from cryopreserved PBMCs for TCR beta libraries. Points on this clone: Its specificity is not known.

Study-wide findings and caveats: The study found baseline clonality above age-matched healthy donors, tracking circulating CD8+ T-cell counts. Sustained-remission patients were sampled at one set of times and progressing patients at different ones.

The CDR3 spans 12 residues. Germline CDR1 reads SEHNR; CDR2 reads FQNEAQ (reference sequence). Between the trimmed V and J ends, which lost 5 bases and 3 bases, there was a span of 7 bases. The assay was immunoSEQ multiplex PCR, and TCRdb's table has in-frame clones only and misses some. The sample lists 200,000 to 250,000 clones; under 80% were seen once. V gene TRBV7-9 combines with J gene TRBJ1-1, with D uncertain. This sequence was found in a human donor with chronic lymphocytic leukemia. The source material was PBMCs, sampled after 24 months of ibrutinib treatment. The CDR3 DNA reads as TGTGCCAGCAGCCTATGGGACACTGAAGCTTTCTTT. Residues: CASSLWDTEAFF.